This passage covers 30 T cell receptor beta chains from one sample sequenced in a study of blood T cell repertoires in COVID-19 (dated by TCRdb to the early 2020s). Libraries were prepared through the immunoSEQ multiplex PCR assay. Drawn from immuneACCESS, this table holds only the in-frame rearrangements with V and J called that TCRdb kept. Clones are partly lost; checked studies trace under half to an unresolved V gene and leave the rest unexplained. The sample profile shows 220,000 or so clones; around 86% of them were found once. The top ten clonotypes cover roughly 1.9% of the sample. Sequenced sample: PBMCs or T cells enriched from blood (not recorded which). The origin of the receptors is a woman aged 45-59 years who had recovered from COVID-19.

The chain uses TRBV2 and TRBJ1-3; weak D call: TRBD1 (5 bases). V was shortened by 7 bases and J by 0 bases, with 10 bases between the two germline ends. This CDR3 region has 14 residues. Germline CDR1 and CDR2: SNHLY and FYNNEI. The CDR3 bases are TGTGCCAGCACCACAGGTCGCTCTGGAAACACCATATATTTT. This codes for CASTTGRSGNTIYF.

The V gene is TRBV27, the J gene TRBJ2-7; a possible D gene is TRBD2 (5 bases). CDR3 length: 15 amino acids. CDR1 is MNHEY and CDR2 is SMNVEV in the germline V gene (reference sequence). The V and J ends lost 6 bases and 3 bases respectively, with 18 bases between them. Here the CDR3 reads CASRRRGSGGYEQYF. CDR3 in DNA: TGTGCCAGCAGGCGTCGAGGGAGCGGAGGCTACGAGCAGTACTTC.

V gene TRBV7-8 combines with J gene TRBJ2-1; D not certain. CDR3 size: 11 residues. Germline values: CDR1 SGHVS, CDR2 FQNEAQ. Trimming took off 5 bases at V and 6 bases at J, with 5 bases between the two ends. The CDR3 nucleotides read TGTGCCAGCAGCCGACGCAATGAGCAGTTCTTC. This translates into CASSRRNEQFF.

V gene TRBV5-4 combines with J gene TRBJ2-2; D is unresolved. Germline assignment: CDR1 SGHNT and CDR2 YYREEE (reference sequence). Deletions cut 2 bases from V and 7 bases from J, with 3 bases between. This CDR3 spans 11 amino acids. This CDR3 is CASSFGGELFF. The CDR3 DNA reads TGTGCCAGCAGCTTCGGCGGGGAGCTGTTTTTT.

Only a few counts were recorded for this clone. This rearrangement joins TRBV11-3 to TRBJ2-7; tentatively, D is TRBD1 (5 bases). The V gene's germline CDR1 is SGHNT and CDR2 YENEEA. The V end was cut by 7 bases, the J end by 3 bases, with 16 bases between. The CDR3 extends over 14 amino acids. The CDR3 here is CASTGSRVRYEQYF. The CDR3 DNA follows: TGTGCCAGCACCGGGTCCAGGGTACGCTACGAGCAGTACTTC.

The rearrangement joins TRBV6-6 to TRBJ1-1; 7 bases align to TRBD1. Germline CDR1 and CDR2: MNHNY and SVGAGI (reference sequence). J gave up 3 bases and V 5 bases, and 15 bases lay outside the gene matches. The CDR3 loop spans 17 amino acids. The DNA for the CDR3 is TGTGCCAGCAGTCCTGGACAGGCCCGGGTGGTGGACACTGAAGCTTTCTTT. As protein: CASSPGQARVVDTEAFF.

V and J are TRBV28 and TRBJ1-2; D remains unclear. The germline CDR1 and CDR2 sequences are MDHEN and SYDVKM. Trimming left V 5 bases short and J 8 bases short, with 12 bases between. This CDR3 is built from 12 residues. The CDR3 sequence: CASSGRSLGYTF. CDR3 nucleotides: TGTGCCAGCAGTGGCCGGAGCCTAGGCTACACCTTC.

The V call is TRBV27, the J call TRBJ2-1; TRBD2 matches at 10 bases. The CDR3 has 15 amino acids. V lost 3 bases to trimming and J lost 10 bases; unmatched junction nucleotides: 9. Germline lookup yields CDR1 MNHEY and CDR2 SMNVEV (reference sequence). This CDR3 reads CASSFSASGRREQFF. The CDR3 bases are TGTGCCAGCAGTTTCTCGGCTAGCGGGAGAAGGGAGCAGTTCTTC.

The chain joins TRBV5-1 to TRBJ2-1, with 8 bases fitting TRBD2. From germline, CDR1 is SGHRS and CDR2 YFSETQ. This CDR3 comprises 16 residues. Germline trimming cut 2 bases from V and 5 bases from J; bases unmatched to any gene: 9. The CDR3 coding sequence is TGCGCCAGCAGCTTTACCGGGACTAGGGGCGACAATGAGCAGTTCTTC. Translation: CASSFTGTRGDNEQFF.

Comments on this clone: One end of the junction does not line up with germline, which may come from a read error. Other DNA sequences in the same sample also yield this CDR3. The chain carries TRBV7-2 and TRBJ2-3; D is unclear. Germline V CDR1 and CDR2: SGHTA, FQGNSA. The CDR3 is made up of 15 amino acids. Here the CDR3 DNA reads TGTGCCAGTAGCTTAGTGGTACAGAGTACAGATACGCAGTATTTT. Encoded protein: CASSLVVQSTDTQYF.

The V and J genes are TRBV4-1 and TRBJ1-5; maybe TRBD1 (5 bases). Germline-derived CDR1 and CDR2 are MGHRA and YSYEKL. The V end was cut by 4 bases, the J end by 3 bases, with 10 bases between. This CDR3 comprises 14 residues. The CDR3 sequence is CASSRGHINQPQHF. The CDR3 nucleotides read TGCGCCAGCAGCCGAGGACATATCAATCAGCCCCAGCATTTT.

This chain uses TRBV15 with TRBJ1-5; D not certain. The germline V gene encodes CDR1 LNHNV and CDR2 YYDKDF (reference sequence). V shed 0 bases and J shed 6 bases, with 12 bases lying between them. The CDR3 runs 15 residues. The CDR3 region is CATSRDTRASQPQHF. CDR3 bases: TGTGCCACCAGCAGAGATACGCGAGCAAGTCAGCCCCAGCATTTT.

This chain links TRBV7-8 with TRBJ2-3, with D perhaps matching TRBD1 (5 bases). The CDR3 has 17 residues. V lost 5 bases and J 2 bases, leaving 20 bases between the germline ends. From germline, CDR1 is SGHVS and CDR2 FQNEAQ. The CDR3 DNA reads TGTGCCAGCAGCCCCTCGTCCAGGGCTTCCTACACAGATACGCAGTATTTT. Amino acids: CASSPSSRASYTDTQYF. Based on the CDR3 plus reference TRBV7-8 and TRBJ2-3, the full variable domain is GAGVSQSPRYKVAKRGQDVALRCDPISGHVSLFWYQQALGQGPEFLTYFQNEAQLDKSGLPSDRFFAERPEGSVSTLKIQRTQQEDSAVYLCASSPSSRASYTDTQYFGPGTRLTVL.

The rearrangement links TRBV7-2 to TRBJ2-1, with 8 bases matching TRBD2. CDR1 is SGHTA and CDR2 is FQGNSA in the germline V gene. The V and J ends lost 1 base and 7 bases, in that order; junction bases with no gene match: 6. This CDR3 has 15 residues. CDR3: CASSLDGRAWNEQFF. The CDR3 region has the DNA TGTGCCAGCAGCTTAGACGGGAGGGCCTGGAATGAGCAGTTCTTC.

The gene calls are TRBV27 and TRBJ2-7; tentatively, D is TRBD2 (6 bases). The CDR3 is 15 residues long. V lost 6 bases, J lost 7 bases, and 22 bases lay in between. Germline assignment: CDR1 MNHEY and CDR2 SMNVEV (reference sequence). The chain's CDR3 is CASRPTGVVLSEQYF. The CDR3 DNA sequence: TGTGCCAGCAGACCGACGGGGGTGGTCCTATCTGAGCAGTACTTC.

CDR3: CASSQDPFRHEKLFF. The CDR3 DNA reads as TGTGCCAGCAGCCAAGATCCGTTCAGACACGAAAAACTGTTTTTT. The chain combines TRBV4-2 with TRBJ1-4, with no clear D. This CDR3 comprises 15 residues. V was shortened by 0 bases and J by 8 bases, with 13 bases between the two germline ends. The V gene's germline CDR1 is LGHNA and CDR2 YNFKEQ.

The rearrangement joins TRBV30 to TRBJ2-2, with D unclear. Trimming removed 7 bases at V and 3 bases at J, with 15 bases between. CDR1 GTSNPN and CDR2 SVGIG come from the germline V gene (reference sequence). The CDR3 runs 14 residues. The CDR3 here is CASIARGYTGELFF. The DNA of the CDR3 is TGTGCCTCGATAGCCCGAGGATACACCGGGGAGCTGTTTTTT.

The sample holds a few counts of this clone. The chain uses TRBV12-5 and TRBJ1-5, with D perhaps matching TRBD1 (5 bases). This CDR3 contains 15 residues. V lost 4 bases and J 6 bases, leaving 16 bases between the germline ends. Germline CDR1 reads LGHNT; CDR2 reads FRNRAP. The CDR3 coding sequence is TGTGCTAGTGGTTCAACGGGGGACTACGGTCAGCCCCAGCATTTT. This codes for CASGSTGDYGQPQHF.

The chain combines TRBV7-2 with TRBJ1-5; the D gene is possibly TRBD1 (6 bases). The length of the CDR3 is 15 residues. Deletions cut 5 bases from V and 3 bases from J, with 14 bases between. Germline V gene data show CDR1 as SGHTA and CDR2 as FQGNSA. CDR3 DNA: TGTGCCAGCAGCCCAGGACAGCCTCACAATCAGCCCCAGCATTTT. This gives the protein CASSPGQPHNQPQHF.

Only one count was recorded for this clone. CDR3 nucleotide sequence: TGCGCCAGCAGCCAAGTGGGGGCGGCATTCCGTGAAGCTTTCTTT. This gives the protein CASSQVGAAFREAFF. This chain connects TRBV4-1 to TRBJ1-1, with D perhaps matching TRBD1 (6 bases). From germline, CDR1 is MGHRA and CDR2 YSYEKL. The CDR3 is 15 amino acids. V was clipped by 1 base and J by 7 bases, with 16 bases between them.

V is TRBV9 and J is TRBJ2-1; maybe TRBD2 (5 bases). Trimming removed 4 bases from V and 6 bases from J, with 11 bases in between. From germline, CDR1 is SGDLS and CDR2 YYNGEE. The CDR3 loop spans 13 amino acids. The CDR3: CASSSLGGNEQFF. Written as DNA, the CDR3 is TGTGCCAGCAGCAGTCTTGGAGGCAATGAGCAGTTCTTC.

The chain carries TRBV25-1 and TRBJ1-1; D gene uncertain. CDR3 length: 14 residues. Germline values: CDR1 MGHDK, CDR2 SYGVNS. Between the trimmed V and J ends, which lost 1 base and 6 bases, there was a span of 12 bases. CDR3 sequence: CASSELGVFAEAFF. For the CDR3, the DNA is TGTGCCAGCAGTGAATTGGGCGTATTCGCTGAAGCTTTCTTT.

The CDR3 DNA reads as TGTGCCAGCAGTTACGGCGGACATCGCGGGGCCAACGTCCTGACTTTC. Encoded protein: CASSYGGHRGANVLTF. The chain joins TRBV6-2 or TRBV6-3 to TRBJ2-6, with a weak D call TRBD1 (5 bases). Germline V gene sequence: CDR1 MNHEY, CDR2 SVGEGT. Trimming took 2 bases from V and 4 from J, leaving 12 bases between them. The CDR3 covers 16 residues.

Turning to this clone: The germline gene is not matched at one end of the junction; a read error may be the cause. V usage is TRBV7-7 and J usage is TRBJ2-5, with 7 bases lining up with TRBD1. This CDR3 spans 14 amino acids. Germline CDR1 reads SSHAT; CDR2 reads FNYEAQ (reference sequence). Here the CDR3 reads CASRPVGGVETQYF. The CDR3 DNA follows: TGTGCTAGCAGACCCGTAGGGGGCGTAGAGACCCAGTACTTC.

The V call is TRBV6-5, the J call TRBJ1-2; no firm D call. This CDR3 has 13 residues. Germline V gene sequence: CDR1 MNHEY, CDR2 SVGAGI. Trimming stripped 5 bases from V and 0 bases from J, with 7 bases between. The CDR3 coding sequence is TGTGCCAGCAGTCCCACGGCTAACTATGGCTACACCTTC. It encodes CASSPTANYGYTF.

V is TRBV4-2 and J is TRBJ2-1, with 8 bases matching TRBD2. Germline trimming cut 0 bases from V and 10 bases from J; bases unmatched to any gene: 17. Per germline, CDR1 LGHNA and CDR2 YNFKEQ. There are 18 residues in the CDR3. The CDR3 reads CASSQDSGAVDGVSEQFF. The CDR3 bases are TGTGCCAGCAGCCAAGATAGCGGGGCCGTGGATGGGGTTTCGGAGCAGTTCTTC.

Only a few counts were recorded for this clone. The gene calls are TRBV27 and TRBJ2-2; D gene uncertain. V lost 3 bases, J lost 3 bases, and 5 bases lay in between. The CDR3 spans 13 residues. Germline CDR1 and CDR2: MNHEY and SMNVEV (reference sequence). CDR3 protein: CASSFFDTGELFF. In DNA form, the CDR3 reads TGTGCCAGCAGTTTTTTCGACACCGGGGAGCTGTTTTTT.

This sequence joins TRBV5-1 and TRBJ2-6; 7 positions match TRBD2. This CDR3 has 17 residues. V lost 4 bases and J lost 1; bases outside the gene matches: 8. Germline values: CDR1 SGHRS, CDR2 YFSETQ. In DNA, the CDR3 is TGCGCCAGCAGCACCCGAGGACTAGATTCTGGGGCCAACGTCCTGACTTTC. Its translation is CASSTRGLDSGANVLTF.

The chain carries TRBV30 and TRBJ1-5; no clear D gene. CDR3 size: 15 residues. Per germline, CDR1 GTSNPN and CDR2 SVGIG (reference sequence). The V gene lost 3 bases and the J gene lost 3 bases, with 15 bases spanning the gap. DNA of the CDR3: TGTGCCTGGAGCCCCGGGAGTGGGTCCAATCAGCCCCAGCATTTT. Its translation is CAWSPGSGSNQPQHF.

The chain carries TRBV7-2 and TRBJ1-5; no clear D gene. V lost 5 bases and J lost 0, with 5 bases in between. This CDR3 has 13 amino acids. Germline loops: CDR1 SGHTA, CDR2 FQGNSA. The CDR3 DNA is TGTGCCAGCAGCCCGTTTAGCAATCAGCCCCAGCATTTT. Its protein product is CASSPFSNQPQHF.